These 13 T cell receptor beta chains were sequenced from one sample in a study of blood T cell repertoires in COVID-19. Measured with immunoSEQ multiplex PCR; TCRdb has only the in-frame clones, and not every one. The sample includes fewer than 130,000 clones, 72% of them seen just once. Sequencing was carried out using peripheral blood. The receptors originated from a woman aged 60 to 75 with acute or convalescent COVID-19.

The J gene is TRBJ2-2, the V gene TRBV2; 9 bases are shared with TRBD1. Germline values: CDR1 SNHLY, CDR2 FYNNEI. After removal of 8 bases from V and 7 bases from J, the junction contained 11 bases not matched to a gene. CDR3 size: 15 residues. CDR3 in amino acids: CASCLTGQGHGELFF. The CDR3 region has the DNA TGTGCCAGCTGCCTAACGGGACAGGGACACGGGGAGCTGTTTTTT.

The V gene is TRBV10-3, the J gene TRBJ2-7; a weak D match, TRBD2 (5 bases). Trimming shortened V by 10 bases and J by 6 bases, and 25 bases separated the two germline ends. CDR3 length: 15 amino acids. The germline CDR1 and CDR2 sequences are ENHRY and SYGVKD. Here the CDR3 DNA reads TGTGCCACCCCCCCACCGGACCTGAGGGTAGGCGAGCAGTACTTC. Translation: CATPPPDLRVGEQYF.

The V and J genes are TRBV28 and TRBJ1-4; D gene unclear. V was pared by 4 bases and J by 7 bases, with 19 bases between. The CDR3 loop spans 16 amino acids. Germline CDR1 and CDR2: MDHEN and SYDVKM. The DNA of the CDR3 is TGTGCCAGCAGTTCTGTATCGGGGAGGTCGGGTGAAAAACTGTTTTTT. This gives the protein CASSSVSGRSGEKLFF.

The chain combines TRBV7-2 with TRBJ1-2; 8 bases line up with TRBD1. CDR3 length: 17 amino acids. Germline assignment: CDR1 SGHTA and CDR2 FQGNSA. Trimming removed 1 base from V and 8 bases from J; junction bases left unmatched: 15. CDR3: CASSLGVRGRQGRGYTF. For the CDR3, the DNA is TGTGCCAGCAGCTTAGGCGTTAGGGGGCGACAGGGGCGCGGCTACACCTTC.

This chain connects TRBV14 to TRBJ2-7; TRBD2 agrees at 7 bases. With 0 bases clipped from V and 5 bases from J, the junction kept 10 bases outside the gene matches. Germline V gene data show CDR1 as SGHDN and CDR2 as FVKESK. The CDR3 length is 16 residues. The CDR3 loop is CASSQDLASGPNEQYF. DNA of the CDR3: TGTGCCAGCAGCCAAGATTTGGCTAGCGGACCTAACGAGCAGTACTTC. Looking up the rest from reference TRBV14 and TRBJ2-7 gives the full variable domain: EAGVTQFPSHSVIEKGQTVTLRCDPISGHDNLYWYRRVMGKEIKFLLHFVKESKQDESGMPNNRFLAERTGGTYSTLKVQPAELEDSGVYFCASSQDLASGPNEQYFGPGTRLTVT.

The CDR3 sequence is CASLPTGGTDTQYF. The CDR3 DNA follows: TGCGCCAGCTTACCGACAGGGGGCACAGATACGCAGTATTTT. The chain couples TRBV4-3 to TRBJ2-3, with 8 bases lining up with TRBD1. The germline gives CDR1 LGHNA, CDR2 YSLEER. The length of the CDR3 is 14 residues. V was clipped by 8 bases and J by 1 base; unmatched bases: 5.

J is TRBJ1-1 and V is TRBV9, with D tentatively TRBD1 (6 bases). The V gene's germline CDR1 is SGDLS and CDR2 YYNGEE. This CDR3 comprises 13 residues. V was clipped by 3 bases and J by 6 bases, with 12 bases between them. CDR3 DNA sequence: TGTGCCAGCAGCGCCCAGGGGTTCCCTGAAGCTTTCTTT. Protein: CASSAQGFPEAFF.

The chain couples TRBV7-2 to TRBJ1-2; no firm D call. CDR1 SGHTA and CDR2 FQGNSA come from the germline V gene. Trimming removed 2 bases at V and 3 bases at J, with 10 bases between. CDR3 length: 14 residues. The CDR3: CASSLSDTYYGYTF. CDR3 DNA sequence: TGTGCCAGCAGCTTAAGTGACACCTACTATGGCTACACCTTC.

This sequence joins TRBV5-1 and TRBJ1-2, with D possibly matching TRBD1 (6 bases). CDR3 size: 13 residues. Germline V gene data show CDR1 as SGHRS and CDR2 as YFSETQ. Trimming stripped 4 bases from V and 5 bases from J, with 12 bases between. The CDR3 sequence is CASSPRGQYGYTF. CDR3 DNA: TGCGCCAGCAGCCCCCGCGGACAGTATGGCTACACCTTC.

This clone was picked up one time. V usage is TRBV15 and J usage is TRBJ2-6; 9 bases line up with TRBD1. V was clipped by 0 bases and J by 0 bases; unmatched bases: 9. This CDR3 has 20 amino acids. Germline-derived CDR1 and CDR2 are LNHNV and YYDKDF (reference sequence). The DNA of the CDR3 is TGTGCCACCAGCAGAGATGCCGGCCGGACAGGGGCCTCTGGGGCCAACGTCCTGACTTTC. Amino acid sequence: CATSRDAGRTGASGANVLTF.

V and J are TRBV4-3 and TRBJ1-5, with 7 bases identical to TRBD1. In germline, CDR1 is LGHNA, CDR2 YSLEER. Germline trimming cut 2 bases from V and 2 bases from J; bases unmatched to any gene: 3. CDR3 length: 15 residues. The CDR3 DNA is TGCGCCAGCAGCCAACAGCAGGGGGGCAATCAGCCCCAGCATTTT. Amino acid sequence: CASSQQQGGNQPQHF.

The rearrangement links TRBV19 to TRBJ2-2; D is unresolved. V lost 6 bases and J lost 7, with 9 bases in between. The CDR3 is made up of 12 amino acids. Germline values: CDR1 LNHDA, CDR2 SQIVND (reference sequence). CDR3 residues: CASRLNYGELFF. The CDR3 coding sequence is TGTGCCAGTAGGCTGAACTACGGGGAGCTGTTTTTT.

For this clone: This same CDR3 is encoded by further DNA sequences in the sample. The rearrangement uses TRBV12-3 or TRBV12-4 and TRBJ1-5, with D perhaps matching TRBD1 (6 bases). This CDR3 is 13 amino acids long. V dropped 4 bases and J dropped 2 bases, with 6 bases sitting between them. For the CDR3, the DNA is TGTGCCAGCAGTTGGACAGGCAATCAGCCCCAGCATTTT. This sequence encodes CASSWTGNQPQHF.